This T cell receptor beta chain was sequenced during a study of shared clonotypes between healthy human individuals. The data were produced by immunoSEQ multiplex PCR, yet TCRdb's version contains in-frame clones alone and is incomplete. The table lists some 360,000 clones, around four fifths of them singletons. Per the germline V gene, CDR1 is MNHEY and CDR2 is SMNVEV (reference sequence). Trimming at V came to 6 bases and at J to 0 bases, leaving 2 bases not matched to a gene. The CDR3 has 15 amino acids. Concerning this clone itself: The sample carries other DNA sequences with the same CDR3.

The sample taken for sequencing was memory CD4+ T cells sorted from blood. As to subset: CD45RA-negative fraction. The receptor was derived from a young man in good health. The J gene is TRBJ2-7, the V gene TRBV27, with 13 bases identical to TRBD2. The CDR3 region is CASRRLAGGSYEQYF. For the CDR3, the DNA is TGTGCCAGCAGACGACTAGCGGGAGGCTCCTACGAGCAGTACTTC.